Listed here are 22 T cell receptor beta chains from one sample, sequenced in a study of shared T cell receptors in the human thymus. Clones were sequenced by immunoSEQ multiplex PCR, and TCRdb holds only the in-frame ones, with some missing. The table has more than 550,000 clones, approximately 83% seen once. The data were also submitted as part of a second study, on human thymus T cells.

The sample consisted of thymocytes. The receptors derive from a girl under three years old with a congenital heart defect.

This rearrangement joins TRBV9 to TRBJ1-3; the match to TRBD1 covers 9 bases. The J segment lost 0 bases and the V segment lost 4 bases, leaving 11 bases of the junction unmatched. Germline loops: CDR1 SGDLS, CDR2 YYNGEE. The CDR3 totals 18 residues. CDR3 DNA: TGTGCCAGCAGCCCCTGGGGGGGACAGGGCGACTCTGGAAACACCATATATTTT. It yields the protein CASSPWGGQGDSGNTIYF.

The gene calls are TRBV5-1 and TRBJ1-1; D might be TRBD1 (5 bases). The CDR3 consists of 15 residues. Per the germline V gene, CDR1 is SGHRS and CDR2 is YFSETQ. V gave up 0 bases and J gave up 0 bases, with 9 bases separating them. CDR3 amino acids: CASSLGQIMNTEAFF. The CDR3 DNA follows: TGCGCCAGCAGCTTGGGACAGATCATGAACACTGAAGCTTTCTTT. The whole variable domain, remainder taken from reference TRBV5-1 and TRBJ1-1, is KAGVTQTPRYLIKTRGQQVTLSCSPISGHRSVSWYQQTPGQGLQFLFEYFSETQRNKGNFPGRFSGRQFSNSRSEMNVSTLELGDSALYLCASSLGQIMNTEAFFGQGTRLTVV.

This chain connects TRBV15 to TRBJ2-6, with D perhaps matching TRBD2 (6 bases). The V and J ends lost 5 bases and 0 bases respectively, with 20 bases between them. This CDR3 is built from 19 residues. Germline V lookup: CDR1 LNHNV, CDR2 YYDKDF (reference sequence). The CDR3 reads CATSASEMMEGSGANVLTF. CDR3 nucleotide sequence: TGTGCCACCAGCGCTTCTGAGATGATGGAGGGCTCTGGGGCCAACGTCCTGACTTTC. The variable domain in full, completed from reference TRBV15 and TRBJ2-6, reads DAMVIQNPRYQVTQFGKPVTLSCSQTLNHNVMYWYQQKSSQAPKLLFHYYDKDFNNEADTPDNFQSRRPNTSFCFLDIRSPGLGDTAMYLCATSASEMMEGSGANVLTFGAGSRLTVL.

The chain is built from TRBV28 and TRBJ2-3; D ambiguous. Germline V gene lookup returns CDR1 MDHEN and CDR2 SYDVKM. There are 16 residues in the CDR3. Trimming removed 5 bases from V and 0 bases from J, with 15 bases in between. CDR3 loop: CASSPRHPLSTDTQYF. The CDR3 DNA is TGTGCCAGCAGTCCCCGACATCCTCTCAGCACAGATACGCAGTATTTT.

The chain is built from TRBV19 and TRBJ1-2, with D possibly TRBD1 on 5 matching bases. The germline gives CDR1 LNHDA, CDR2 SQIVND (reference sequence). The CDR3 has 16 residues. V was clipped by 5 bases and J by 7 bases, with 23 bases between them. The CDR3 loop reads CASSAAGHAPFGGYTF. CDR3 nucleotide sequence: TGTGCCAGTAGTGCGGCCGGACATGCCCCGTTTGGTGGCTACACCTTC.

About this clone itself: The sample holds other DNA sequences that translate to the same CDR3. The J gene is TRBJ2-7, the V gene TRBV4-1, with D possibly being TRBD1 (6 bases). The CDR3 length is 19 residues. The germline V and J ends were trimmed by 3 bases and 7 bases, with 31 bases remaining between them. CDR1 and CDR2 from the germline V gene are MGHRA and YSYEKL. Written as DNA, the CDR3 is TGCGCCAGCAGCCAGGAGGTTTATAAGGGGGTAAAACTGCAGGATGAGCAGTACTTC. Encoded protein: CASSQEVYKGVKLQDEQYF.

This chain uses TRBV25-1 with TRBJ2-1; 8 nucleotides align to TRBD1. The germline CDR1 and CDR2 sequences are MGHDK and SYGVNS. V trimming: 4 bases; J trimming: 7 bases; junction bases outside the gene matches: 12. The CDR3 is 16 amino acids. This chain's CDR3 is CASSVGQDRTRNEQFF. In DNA, the CDR3 is TGTGCCAGCAGTGTGGGACAGGATAGGACGCGGAATGAGCAGTTCTTC.

The rearrangement uses TRBV5-4 and TRBJ1-1; perhaps TRBD1 as D (6 bases). The CDR3 contains 15 residues. Trimming stripped 5 bases from V and 0 bases from J, with 14 bases between. Germline V gene sequence: CDR1 SGHNT, CDR2 YYREEE (reference sequence). The CDR3 DNA is TGTGCCAGCAGTTTCAGGGGACCAATGAACACTGAAGCTTTCTTT. Encoded protein: CASSFRGPMNTEAFF.

CDR3 loop: CAISDRDRDYEQYF. Here the CDR3 DNA reads TGTGCCATCAGTGATAGGGACAGAGACTACGAGCAGTACTTC. This sequence joins TRBV10-3 and TRBJ2-7; the match to TRBD1 covers 7 bases. The V and J ends lost 3 bases and 3 bases, in that order; junction bases with no gene match: 5. CDR3 length: 14 amino acids. Germline loops: CDR1 ENHRY, CDR2 SYGVKD.

This clone was seen a few times. The chain has TRBV5-1 and TRBJ2-1; 10 bases align to TRBD1. J gave up 7 bases and V 7 bases, and 20 bases lay outside the gene matches. Germline V gives CDR1 SGHRS, CDR2 YFSETQ. CDR3 size: 18 residues. DNA of the CDR3: TGCGCCAGCGGGATAGACAGGGGGCAAACGTGGTCCGGGAATGAGCAGTTCTTC. It yields the protein CASGIDRGQTWSGNEQFF.

V and J are TRBV5-1 and TRBJ1-1; 8 nucleotides align to TRBD1. There are 16 residues in the CDR3. Germline-derived CDR1 and CDR2 are SGHRS and YFSETQ. The V segment lost 2 bases and the J segment 5 bases; nucleotides outside the gene matches: 11. The CDR3 here is CASSFPGGGGRTEAFF. DNA of the CDR3: TGCGCCAGCAGCTTCCCAGGGGGCGGGGGTAGGACTGAAGCTTTCTTT.

This clone was counted only a few times. V and J are TRBV2 and TRBJ1-4; 10 nucleotides agree with TRBD1. J lost 0 bases, V lost 6 bases, and 7 bases had no gene match. The CDR3 consists of 17 residues. The germline CDR1 and CDR2 sequences are SNHLY and FYNNEI. CDR3 amino acids: CASRTGQGGATNEKLFF. DNA for the CDR3: TGTGCCAGCAGGACTGGACAGGGGGGTGCAACTAATGAAAAACTGTTTTTT.

This clone was seen more than once but under ten times. This rearrangement joins TRBV9 to TRBJ2-3; no firm D call. The CDR3 consists of 17 residues. V gave up 0 bases and J gave up 0 bases, with 14 bases separating them. Germline V lookup: CDR1 SGDLS, CDR2 YYNGEE. CDR3 residues: CASSVAALDTSTDTQYF. The CDR3 DNA is TGTGCCAGCAGCGTAGCAGCCCTCGACACTAGCACAGATACGCAGTATTTT.

This chain uses TRBV5-1 with TRBJ1-2, with 9 nucleotides matching TRBD1. CDR3 length equals 15 residues. Per the germline V gene, CDR1 is SGHRS and CDR2 is YFSETQ. V lost 1 base to trimming and J lost 2 bases; unmatched junction nucleotides: 3. The CDR3 is CASSLTGGPNYGYTF. The CDR3 DNA reads as TGCGCCAGCAGCTTGACAGGGGGCCCCAACTATGGCTACACCTTC.

V gene TRBV5-6 combines with J gene TRBJ2-7, with a possible D match to TRBD1 (5 bases). The V end lost 1 base, the J end lost 2 bases, and 10 bases lay between the germline ends. CDR3 length equals 14 residues. Germline CDR1 and CDR2: SGHDT and YYEEEE. The CDR3 region has the DNA TGTGCCAGCAGCTTGTTAGACAGCACCTACGAGCAGTACTTC. It codes for CASSLLDSTYEQYF.

This chain connects TRBV6-1 to TRBJ1-3; D gene uncertain. Germline values: CDR1 MNHNS, CDR2 SASEGT. V was pared by 3 bases and J by 0 bases, with 12 bases between. The CDR3 extends over 16 amino acids. This chain's CDR3 is CASSDVWEDSGNTIYF. DNA of the CDR3: TGTGCCAGCAGTGACGTCTGGGAGGACTCTGGAAACACCATATATTTT.

This chain's CDR3 is CASSLDQGTGRGGDYGYTF. The CDR3 DNA reads TGTGCCAGCAGCTTAGATCAGGGGACAGGGCGAGGAGGCGACTATGGCTACACCTTC. This rearrangement joins TRBV11-2 to TRBJ1-2; TRBD1 agrees at 9 bases. The CDR3 has 19 amino acids. Per germline, CDR1 SGHAT and CDR2 FQNNGV. V gave up 0 bases and J gave up 3 bases; unmatched junction bases: 14.

Points on this clone: Other DNA sequences in this specimen translate into the identical CDR3. This CDR3 reads CASSLGLAGTDTQYF. CDR3 in DNA: TGCGCCAGCAGCTTGGGACTAGCGGGGACAGATACGCAGTATTTT. The rearrangement links TRBV5-1 to TRBJ2-3; 11 bases are a match to TRBD2. The germline gives CDR1 SGHRS, CDR2 YFSETQ. The CDR3 spans 15 residues. After removal of 0 bases from V and 3 bases from J, the junction contained 0 bases not matched to a gene.

In this sample, this clone turned up once. The genes are TRBV18 and TRBJ1-2; D not certain. The CDR3 totals 17 residues. CDR1 and CDR2 from the germline V gene are KGHSH and LQKENI. The V end lost 2 bases, the J end lost 4 bases, and 20 bases lay between the germline ends. Here the CDR3 reads CASSPKEELGRIYGYTF. In DNA form, the CDR3 reads TGTGCCAGCTCACCAAAAGAGGAATTGGGTCGGATCTATGGCTACACCTTC.

The rearrangement joins TRBV4-3 to TRBJ2-3, with 8 bases identical to TRBD2. The germline V gene has CDR1 LGHNA and CDR2 YSLEER. There are 18 residues in the CDR3. Trimming removed 5 bases from V and 8 bases from J; junction bases left unmatched: 21. The CDR3 nucleotides read TGCGCCAGCAGCTATATCCCGGGACTAGAATTATCGTATAGTACGCAGTATTTT. Its protein product is CASSYIPGLELSYSTQYF.

The V and J genes are TRBV10-3 and TRBJ1-2; TRBD1 is a possible D gene (5 bases). Germline V lookup: CDR1 ENHRY, CDR2 SYGVKD. V lost 2 bases to trimming and J lost 6 bases, with 22 bases between them. This CDR3 is built from 17 residues. The CDR3 coding sequence is TGTGCCATCAGTGAGCCTGGGATTAAAAACAGGCCTAATGGCTACACCTTC. Translation: CAISEPGIKNRPNGYTF.

The rearrangement links TRBV4-1 to TRBJ1-2; TRBD1 matches 9 bases. The V segment lost 0 bases and the J segment 7 bases; nucleotides outside the gene matches: 18. This CDR3 region has 19 residues. Germline V lookup: CDR1 MGHRA, CDR2 YSYEKL. The CDR3 is CASSQDRVRTGVNICGYTF. The DNA for the CDR3 is TGCGCCAGCAGCCAAGATAGGGTTAGGACAGGGGTTAATATCTGTGGCTACACCTTC.